Below are 27 T cell receptor beta chains sequenced from a single sample in a study of cytomegalovirus exposure and HLA in healthy donors. 60 Vbeta and 13 Jbeta primers were used in PCR. Clones were read by immunoSEQ multiplex PCR, and TCRdb kept only the in-frame ones, dropping some. The repertoire holds around 120,000 clones, with roughly 80% as singletons. The sequenced sample consisted of PBMCs. Receptor source: a woman between 35 and 50 years old in good health and CMV-seronegative.

This clone turned up a few times. The chain recombines TRBV6-1 with TRBJ2-7; TRBD1 matches at 7 bases. The CDR3 sequence is 15 residues long. Losses at the gene ends were 1 base for V and 2 bases for J; bases not matched to a gene: 5. Looked up from germline, CDR1 is MNHNS and CDR2 is SASEGT. CDR3 in amino acids: CASSEGRGLTYEQYF. The CDR3 nucleotides read TGTGCCAGCAGTGAAGGTAGGGGGCTTACCTACGAGCAGTACTTC.

This chain joins TRBV9 and TRBJ1-4; TRBD1 agrees at 9 bases. CDR1 is SGDLS, CDR2 YYNGEE, per germline. This CDR3 is built from 16 residues. Germline trimming cut 3 bases from V and 8 bases from J; bases unmatched to any gene: 11. The CDR3 DNA reads TGTGCCAGCAGCGCAGACTGGGGACAGGGAGGCGAAAAACTGTTTTTT. Translation: CASSADWGQGGEKLFF.

The chain carries TRBV29-1 and TRBJ2-7; no reliable D call. With 7 bases removed from V and 0 bases from J, the gap between germline ends came to 13 bases. Looked up from germline, CDR1 is SQVTM and CDR2 is ANQGSEA. The CDR3 runs to 13 residues. The CDR3 DNA follows: TGCAGCGCCTCGGCCGCGGACTCCTACGAGCAGTACTTC. It specifies CSASAADSYEQYF.

The chain combines TRBV4-2 with TRBJ1-4; 8 bases line up with TRBD1. V was pared by 1 base and J by 7 bases, with 14 bases of the junction left unmatched. This CDR3 comprises 18 residues. Germline V CDR1 and CDR2: LGHNA, YNFKEQ. CDR3 loop: CASSQGAGQVQRREKLFF. For the CDR3, the DNA is TGTGCCAGCAGCCAAGGGGCGGGACAGGTCCAACGTCGTGAAAAACTGTTTTTT.

This chain uses TRBV6-5 with TRBJ1-2; D call uncertain. The ends were cut back, 5 bases at V and 7 bases at J, with 17 bases in the middle. This CDR3 is built from 14 residues. Germline assignment: CDR1 MNHEY and CDR2 SVGAGI. CDR3 loop: CASSPEARSGGYTF. The CDR3 region has the DNA TGTGCCAGCAGTCCAGAGGCCCGCTCGGGTGGCTACACCTTC.

The chain couples TRBV5-1 to TRBJ1-3, with a tentative D call TRBD1 (6 bases). The CDR3 is made up of 15 amino acids. Germline CDR1 is SGHRS and CDR2 is YFSETQ. The V and J ends lost 0 bases and 3 bases respectively, with 10 bases between them. The CDR3 DNA follows: TGCGCCAGCAGCTTGGGGGGGCGCGATGGAAACACCATATATTTT. This gives the protein CASSLGGRDGNTIYF.

The chain is built from TRBV7-2 and TRBJ2-7; the D is unclear. The CDR3 has 14 amino acids. Germline CDR1 reads SGHTA; CDR2 reads FQGNSA. V lost 0 bases and J lost 0, with 6 bases in between. The CDR3 DNA reads TGTGCCAGCAGCTTAGCTGCCAGCTCCTACGAGCAGTACTTC. The encoded protein is CASSLAASSYEQYF.

CDR3 sequence reads: CASSAPERANYGYTF. The CDR3, as DNA: TGTGCCAGCAGTGCCCCGGAGAGGGCTAACTATGGCTACACCTTC. The rearrangement links TRBV6-1 to TRBJ1-2, with D hard to call. V lost 4 bases and J lost 0, with 12 bases in between. The CDR3 length is 15 residues. Per the germline V gene, CDR1 is MNHNS and CDR2 is SASEGT.

The V and J genes are TRBV6-1 and TRBJ2-7, with D unclear. The V and J ends lost 2 bases and 0 bases respectively, with 8 bases between them. There are 14 residues in the CDR3. Looked up from germline, CDR1 is MNHNS and CDR2 is SASEGT. This CDR3 reads CASSESLSSYEQYF. The CDR3 nucleotides are TGTGCCAGCAGTGAAAGTCTGAGCTCCTACGAGCAGTACTTC.

The V call is TRBV28, the J call TRBJ1-1; perhaps TRBD1 as D (5 bases). The CDR3 length is 14 residues. CDR1 and CDR2 (germline): MDHEN, SYDVKM. V gave up 7 bases and J gave up 4 bases, with 16 bases separating them. CDR3: CASIPKGMGTEAFF. The DNA of the CDR3 is TGTGCCAGCATCCCGAAGGGGATGGGCACTGAAGCTTTCTTT.

The CDR3 region is CASSQEDRAYEQYF. CDR3 in DNA: TGCGCCAGCAGCCAAGAAGACAGGGCCTACGAGCAGTACTTC. V gene TRBV4-1 combines with J gene TRBJ2-7; TRBD1 matches 7 bases. Germline CDR1 and CDR2: MGHRA and YSYEKL. With 0 bases clipped from V and 2 bases from J, the junction kept 1 base outside the gene matches. CDR3 length: 14 amino acids.

The chain links TRBV9 to TRBJ2-3, with a weak D call TRBD1 (5 bases). V shed 2 bases and J shed 2 bases, with 9 bases lying between them. The CDR3 has 14 amino acids. The germline V gene has CDR1 SGDLS and CDR2 YYNGEE. The CDR3 region has the DNA TGTGCCAGCAGCGTTCAACAGGTCACAGATACGCAGTATTTT. Its protein is CASSVQQVTDTQYF.

The V call is TRBV7-6, the J call TRBJ1-1, with no clear D. The germline V and J ends were trimmed by 5 bases and 4 bases, with 5 bases remaining between them. The CDR3 loop spans 11 amino acids. Germline V gene lookup returns CDR1 SGHVS and CDR2 FNYEAQ. This CDR3 is CASSHGTEAFF. The CDR3 DNA is TGTGCCAGCAGCCACGGCACTGAAGCTTTCTTT.

This clone was picked up one time. The chain uses TRBV6-1 and TRBJ1-1; 7 nucleotides align to TRBD1. The J segment lost 2 bases and the V segment lost 3 bases, leaving 12 bases of the junction unmatched. The CDR3 totals 17 residues. Germline loops: CDR1 MNHNS, CDR2 SASEGT. The CDR3 DNA follows: TGTGCCAGCAGTGACGGTGGGGACAGACACATTAACACTGAAGCTTTCTTT. Translating it yields CASSDGGDRHINTEAFF.

The chain links TRBV9 to TRBJ2-1; D call uncertain. Trimming cost V 4 bases and J 4 bases, with 6 bases left between them. Germline V CDR1 and CDR2: SGDLS, YYNGEE. The CDR3 totals 12 residues. The CDR3 nucleotides read TGTGCCAGCAGCACAACGTACAATGAGCAGTTCTTC. Amino acid sequence: CASSTTYNEQFF.

The chain uses TRBV6-1 and TRBJ1-5; D uncertain. The CDR3 covers 12 residues. The V and J ends lost 5 bases and 15 bases respectively, with 17 bases between them. CDR1 is MNHNS and CDR2 is SASEGT in the germline V gene. The CDR3 DNA reads as TGTGCCAGCAGTCCCCGTGGGAGAGGGTGGCATTTT. Its translation: CASSPRGRGWHF.

The genes are TRBV10-3 and TRBJ2-7, with TRBD2 as a possible D gene (6 bases). The CDR3 totals 14 residues. V lost 4 bases and J lost 4, with 14 bases in between. CDR1 ENHRY and CDR2 SYGVKD come from the germline V gene. In DNA form, the CDR3 reads TGTGCCATCAGTGCGGGACGGGACTTTTACGAGCAGTACTTC. This encodes CAISAGRDFYEQYF.

The V gene is TRBV9, the J gene TRBJ1-2; weak D call: TRBD1 (5 bases). V was cut by 4 bases and J by 4 bases, with 20 bases left in between. Per germline, CDR1 SGDLS and CDR2 YYNGEE. The CDR3 extends over 16 amino acids. The CDR3 region has the DNA TGTGCCAGCAGCTCCGTCAGACTAGATGGGGGCTATGGCTACACCTTC. It is translated as CASSSVRLDGGYGYTF. Filled out from reference TRBV9 and TRBJ1-2, the complete variable domain reads DSGVTQTPKHLITATGQRVTLRCSPRSGDLSVYWYQQSLDQGLQFLIQYYNGEERAKGNILERFSAQQFPDLHSELNLSSLELGDSALYFCASSSVRLDGGYGYTFGSGTRLTVV.

The chain couples TRBV4-1 to TRBJ1-4; 7 bases line up with TRBD1. The junction had 5 bases not matched to a gene; V was cut back by 3 bases and J by 7 bases. CDR3 length: 14 amino acids. CDR1 is MGHRA, CDR2 YSYEKL, per germline. CDR3 sequence: CASSQAGGSEKLFF. The CDR3 DNA follows: TGCGCCAGCAGCCAGGCAGGGGGGAGTGAAAAACTGTTTTTT.

This clone was counted only a few times. V and J are TRBV19 and TRBJ2-7; tentatively, D is TRBD1 (6 bases). Germline V CDR1 and CDR2: LNHDA, SQIVND (reference sequence). V was pared by 5 bases and J by 3 bases, with 11 bases between. This CDR3 comprises 13 residues. The CDR3 sequence: CASSGGSLYEQYF. CDR3 DNA sequence: TGTGCCAGTAGTGGGGGCAGTCTCTACGAGCAGTACTTC.

This clone was picked up one time. This chain joins TRBV28 and TRBJ2-2; the match to TRBD2 covers 8 bases. This CDR3 has 15 residues. Germline assignment: CDR1 MDHEN and CDR2 SYDVKM. The J segment lost 8 bases and the V segment lost 4 bases, leaving 9 bases of the junction unmatched. The CDR3 reads CASSSPAGDVGELFF. As DNA, the CDR3 is TGTGCCAGCAGTTCCCCAGCGGGAGATGTGGGGGAGCTGTTTTTT.

The chain links TRBV9 to TRBJ2-7; tentatively, D is TRBD1 (6 bases). Germline values: CDR1 SGDLS, CDR2 YYNGEE. Trimming cost V 3 bases and J 0 bases, with 13 bases left between them. The CDR3 loop spans 15 amino acids. The CDR3 protein is CASSDRDTFSYEQYF. CDR3 nucleotides: TGTGCCAGCAGCGACCGGGACACCTTCTCCTACGAGCAGTACTTC.

The J gene is TRBJ2-1, the V gene TRBV5-4; D perhaps matches TRBD2 (6 bases). Germline V gives CDR1 SGHNT, CDR2 YYREEE (reference sequence). This CDR3 contains 14 residues. V was shortened by 2 bases and J by 9 bases, with 15 bases between the two germline ends. The DNA for the CDR3 is TGTGCCAGCAGCTTCGGCGGGGCCGGGATTGAGCAGTTCTTC. Translated: CASSFGGAGIEQFF.

The chain has TRBV29-1 and TRBJ2-1; TRBD1 agrees at 7 bases. CDR1 is SQVTM, CDR2 ANQGSEA, per germline. The junction had 8 bases not matched to a gene; V was cut back by 3 bases and J by 0 bases. CDR3 length: 16 amino acids. The CDR3 bases are TGCAGCGTTGAGGGGACAGAGTTTAGCTCCTACAATGAGCAGTTCTTC. This sequence encodes CSVEGTEFSSYNEQFF.

CDR3 protein: CASSLDPATNEKLFF. The CDR3 DNA follows: TGTGCCAGCAGCTTAGATCCCGCAACTAATGAAAAACTGTTTTTT. The rearrangement links TRBV7-9 to TRBJ1-4; the D is unclear. The CDR3 contains 15 residues. In germline, CDR1 is SEHNR, CDR2 FQNEAQ (reference sequence). V gave up 1 base and J gave up 0 bases, with 6 bases separating them.

The V and J genes are TRBV5-6 and TRBJ2-1; TRBD1 agrees at 10 bases. CDR3 length: 15 residues. The germline V gene has CDR1 SGHDT and CDR2 YYEEEE. The junction had 6 bases not matched to a gene; V was cut back by 4 bases and J by 5 bases. The CDR3 here is CASSATGTGDNEQFF. CDR3 coding DNA: TGTGCCAGCAGCGCTACCGGGACAGGGGACAATGAGCAGTTCTTC.

The chain combines TRBV25-1 with TRBJ2-7; possibly TRBD1 for D (6 bases). Deletions cut 8 bases from V and 4 bases from J, with 9 bases between. The CDR3 runs 11 residues. Germline V gene lookup returns CDR1 MGHDK and CDR2 SYGVNS. The CDR3 loop is CASGTFYEQYF. CDR3 nucleotides: TGTGCCAGCGGGACATTTTACGAGCAGTACTTC.